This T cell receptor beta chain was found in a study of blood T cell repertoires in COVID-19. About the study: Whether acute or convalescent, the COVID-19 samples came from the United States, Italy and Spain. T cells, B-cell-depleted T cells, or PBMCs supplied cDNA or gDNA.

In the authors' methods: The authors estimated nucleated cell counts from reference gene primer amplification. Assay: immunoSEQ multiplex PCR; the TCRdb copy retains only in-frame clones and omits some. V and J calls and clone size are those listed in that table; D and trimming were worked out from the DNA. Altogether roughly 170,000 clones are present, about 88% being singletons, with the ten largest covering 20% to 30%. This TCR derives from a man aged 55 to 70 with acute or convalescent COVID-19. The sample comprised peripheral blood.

The CDR3 DNA reads TGTGCCTGGATCGGACAGGCTAATTCACCCCTCCACTTT. It yields the protein CAWIGQANSPLHF. The genes are TRBV30 and TRBJ1-6; 7 bases map to TRBD1. The CDR3 totals 13 residues. The trim removed 4 bases at V and 6 bases at J, leaving 3 bases unmatched. Germline CDR1 and CDR2: GTSNPN and SVGIG (reference sequence).